A selection of T cell receptor beta chains follows, all from one sample in a study of cytomegalovirus exposure and HLA in healthy donors. Sequencing used immunoSEQ multiplex PCR; TCRdb keeps in-frame clones, though not all of them. The table has about 160,000 clones, about 85% seen once. What was sequenced was PBMCs. These receptors originate from a boy aged 2 to 10 in good health and CMV-seronegative. The CDR3 runs from the conserved cysteine through the conserved F or W. The D gene is left open where the match is weak. Size tells how often a clone was seen (once, few, many) or the class of an expanded clone, and some rows leave it out.

TRBJ1-5,-,TRBV6-1,-,TGTGCCAGCAGTGACAGTTTTGATCAGCCCCAGCATTTT,CASSDSFDQPQHF
TRBJ2-1,-,TRBV29-1,-,TGCAGCGTTGAGAGGTACAATGAGCAGTTCTTC,CSVERYNEQFF
TRBJ1-2,-,TRBV11-2,TRBD1,TGTGCCAGCAGCGAAGGGGCAGGGGGTGTCTATGGCTACACCTTC,CASSEGAGGVYGYTF
TRBJ2-1,-,TRBV5-1,TRBD2,TGCGCCAGCAGCCCCATAGGGGCGGGAGGGGATTATGAGCAGTTCTTC,CASSPIGAGGDYEQFF
TRBJ1-5,-,TRBV6-5,TRBD1,TGTGCCAGCAGTCGGACAGGCAACAATCAGCCCCAGCATTTT,CASSRTGNNQPQHF
TRBJ1-3,-,TRBV30,-,TGTGCCTGGGAGTGGAGCTCTGGAAACACCATATATTTT,CAWEWSSGNTIYF
TRBJ2-1,once,TRBV19,TRBD2,TGTGCTTCTGGACTAGCGGGGGGATCCTACAATGAGCAGTTCTTC,CASGLAGGSYNEQFF
TRBJ1-1,-,TRBV19,-,TGTGCCAGCCGTAACACTGAAGCTTTCTTT,CASRNTEAFF
TRBJ1-1,-,TRBV27,-,TGTGCCAGCAGTCAACAGGGGAACACTGAAGCTTTCTTT,CASSQQGNTEAFF
TRBJ2-1,-,TRBV7-8,TRBD2,TGTGCCAGCAGCTTCCTAGCGGGGGGGCCCGATGAGCAGTTCTTC,CASSFLAGGPDEQFF
TRBJ2-1,-,TRBV29-1,TRBD1,TGCAGCGTTTGTGGCCAACAGGGGGCTAGGGACAATGAGCAGTTCTTC,CSVCGQQGARDNEQFF
TRBJ1-1,-,TRBV6-5,-,TGTGCCAGCAGCCTACAGGGTAGGACTGAAGCTTTCTTT,CASSLQGRTEAFF
TRBJ1-1,-,TRBV5-1,TRBD1,TGCGCCAGCAGCACGGGACAGGGGATCAATGAAGCTTTCTTT,CASSTGQGINEAFF
TRBJ1-2,-,TRBV4-1,TRBD1,TGCGCCAGCAGCCTCCGACGTGGGAGGACAGGGGAAGGCTACACCTTC,CASSLRRGRTGEGYTF
TRBJ2-3,-,TRBV5-4,-,TGTGCCAGCAGCTTCCTACAGGATCGTTCAGATACGCAGTATTTT,CASSFLQDRSDTQYF